This entry is about one T cell receptor (beta chain). Its antigen is undetermined. The data are from a study of T-cell reconstitution after alpha-beta-depleted transplantation in children. Library preparation (for TCRbeta) was performed with unique molecular identifiers. TCRdb processed the PCR reads anew with MiXCR; each CDR3 protein has one entry. The repertoire includes 700,000 to 950,000 distinct CDR3 sequences, roughly 15% of them detected once, and around 5.3% sits in the top ten. Study observations and caveats: A year had passed since transplant, and T-cell counts and diversity by then came mostly from newly produced T cells.

This CDR3 is built from 15 residues. CDR1 is SNHLY, CDR2 FYNNEI, per germline. J was trimmed by 3 bases and V by 6 bases; bases with no gene match: 6. This clonotype originated in a male patient younger than 18 who had a stem cell transplant for acute lymphoblastic leukemia, so the T cells may come from the graft donor. Sequences were derived from PBMCs, mostly from graft donor cells, sampled 360 days after TCRalphabeta/CD19-depleted stem cell transplant. This chain links TRBV2 with TRBJ2-7; 12 bases line up with TRBD2. Here the CDR3 DNA reads TGTGCCAGCAGATACCTAGCGGGGGGGCTCTACGAGCAGTACTTC. Translation gives CASRYLAGGLYEQYF.